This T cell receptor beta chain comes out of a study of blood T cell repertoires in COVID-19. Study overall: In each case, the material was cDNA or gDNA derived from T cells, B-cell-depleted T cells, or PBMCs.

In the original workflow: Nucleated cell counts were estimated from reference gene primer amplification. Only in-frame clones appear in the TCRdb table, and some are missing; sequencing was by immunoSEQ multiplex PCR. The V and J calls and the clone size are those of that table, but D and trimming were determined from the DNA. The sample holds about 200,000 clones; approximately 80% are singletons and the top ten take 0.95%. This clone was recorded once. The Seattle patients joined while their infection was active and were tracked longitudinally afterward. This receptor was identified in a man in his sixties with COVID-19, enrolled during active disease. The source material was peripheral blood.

CDR3: CASSQANRNSPLHF. The CDR3 DNA follows: TGTGCCAGCAGCCAAGCTAACAGAAATTCACCCCTCCACTTT. The chain carries TRBV4-2 and TRBJ1-6, with D unresolved. The germline V gene has CDR1 LGHNA and CDR2 YNFKEQ. V lost 1 base and J lost 7, with 8 bases in between. The CDR3 consists of 14 residues.